This T cell receptor beta chain was sequenced in a study of blood T cell repertoires in COVID-19. Study information: Sites across the United States, Italy and Spain contributed samples from acute and convalescent COVID-19.

Details on this clone: The sample has other DNA sequences that encode this CDR3 too.

Assay: immunoSEQ multiplex PCR; the TCRdb copy retains only in-frame clones and omits some. The table records approximately 150,000 clones, approximately 88% of them present only once. Germline CDR1 is MDHEN and CDR2 is SYDVKM. The V segment lost 4 bases and the J segment 0 bases; nucleotides outside the gene matches: 2. There are 16 residues in the CDR3. The chain uses TRBV28 and TRBJ2-1, with 11 bases fitting TRBD2. Sample: peripheral blood. The source of this sequence is a man between 65 and 85 years old with acute or convalescent COVID-19. The DNA for the CDR3 is TGTGCCAGCAGTTCTCTAGCGGGGGGCTCCTACAATGAGCAGTTCTTC. Residues: CASSSLAGGSYNEQFF.